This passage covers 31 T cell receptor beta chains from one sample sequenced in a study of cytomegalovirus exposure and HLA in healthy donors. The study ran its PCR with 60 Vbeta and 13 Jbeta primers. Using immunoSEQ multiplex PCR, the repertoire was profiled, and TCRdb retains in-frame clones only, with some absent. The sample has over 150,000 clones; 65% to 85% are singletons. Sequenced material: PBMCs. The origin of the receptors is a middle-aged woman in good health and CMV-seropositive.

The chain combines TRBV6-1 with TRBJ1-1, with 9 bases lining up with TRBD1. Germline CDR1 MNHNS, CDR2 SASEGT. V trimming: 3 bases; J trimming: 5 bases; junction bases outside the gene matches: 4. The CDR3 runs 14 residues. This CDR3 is CASSDTGGRTEAFF. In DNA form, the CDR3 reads TGTGCCAGCAGTGATACAGGGGGCCGAACTGAAGCTTTCTTT.

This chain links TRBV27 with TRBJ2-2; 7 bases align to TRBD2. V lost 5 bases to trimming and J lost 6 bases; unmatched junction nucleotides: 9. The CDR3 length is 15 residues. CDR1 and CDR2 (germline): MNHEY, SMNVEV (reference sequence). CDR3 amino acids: CASSGRELFAGELFF. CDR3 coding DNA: TGTGCCAGCAGTGGGCGGGAGCTCTTTGCCGGGGAGCTGTTTTTT.

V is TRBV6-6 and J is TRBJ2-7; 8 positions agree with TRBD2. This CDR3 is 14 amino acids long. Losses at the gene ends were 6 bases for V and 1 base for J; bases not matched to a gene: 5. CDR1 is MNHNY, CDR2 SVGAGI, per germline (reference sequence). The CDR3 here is CASREAGGSYEQYF. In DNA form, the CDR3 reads TGTGCCAGCAGGGAGGCGGGAGGTTCCTACGAGCAGTACTTC.

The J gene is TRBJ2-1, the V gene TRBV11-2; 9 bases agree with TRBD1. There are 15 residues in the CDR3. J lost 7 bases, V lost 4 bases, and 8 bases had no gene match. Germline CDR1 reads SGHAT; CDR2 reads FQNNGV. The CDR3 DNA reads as TGTGCCAGCAGCTGGAACCGGGACAGGGTAAATGAGCAGTTCTTC. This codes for CASSWNRDRVNEQFF.

In nucleotides, the CDR3 is TGTGCCAGCAGCCCCGGACTAGCGGGATTAAGCAATGAGCAGTTCTTC. This sequence encodes CASSPGLAGLSNEQFF. The chain links TRBV27 to TRBJ2-1; 12 bases are shared with TRBD2. CDR1 is MNHEY and CDR2 is SMNVEV in the germline V gene (reference sequence). The CDR3 extends over 16 amino acids. V shed 6 bases and J 6 bases; nucleotides not matched to a gene: 9.

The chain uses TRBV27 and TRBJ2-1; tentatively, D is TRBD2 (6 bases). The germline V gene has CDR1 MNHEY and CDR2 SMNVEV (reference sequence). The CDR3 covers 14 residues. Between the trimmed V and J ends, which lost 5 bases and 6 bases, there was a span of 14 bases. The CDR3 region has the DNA TGTGCCAGCAGTCTCTCGGGGACTTTCAATGAGCAGTTCTTC. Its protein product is CASSLSGTFNEQFF.

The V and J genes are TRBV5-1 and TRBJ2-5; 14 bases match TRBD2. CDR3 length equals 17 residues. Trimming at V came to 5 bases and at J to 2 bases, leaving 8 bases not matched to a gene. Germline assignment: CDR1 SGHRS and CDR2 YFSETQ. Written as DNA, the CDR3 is TGCGCCAGCAGTCGCGGGACTAGCGGGAGACCTCAAGAGACCCAGTACTTC. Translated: CASSRGTSGRPQETQYF. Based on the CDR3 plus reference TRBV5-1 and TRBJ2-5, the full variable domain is KAGVTQTPRYLIKTRGQQVTLSCSPISGHRSVSWYQQTPGQGLQFLFEYFSETQRNKGNFPGRFSGRQFSNSRSEMNVSTLELGDSALYLCASSRGTSGRPQETQYFGPGTRLLVL.

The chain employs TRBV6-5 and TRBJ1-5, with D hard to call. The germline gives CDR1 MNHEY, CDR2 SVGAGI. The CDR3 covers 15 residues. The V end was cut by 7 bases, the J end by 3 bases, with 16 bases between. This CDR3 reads CASKQRRFDNQPQHF. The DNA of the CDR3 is TGTGCCAGCAAACAGAGACGATTCGACAATCAGCCCCAGCATTTT.

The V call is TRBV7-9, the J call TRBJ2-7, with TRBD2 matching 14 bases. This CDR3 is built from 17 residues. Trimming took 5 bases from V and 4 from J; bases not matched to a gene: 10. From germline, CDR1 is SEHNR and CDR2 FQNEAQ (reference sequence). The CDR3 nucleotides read TGTGCCAGCAGCCTCGGGACTAGCGGGAGAGACTATTACGAGCAGTACTTC. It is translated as CASSLGTSGRDYYEQYF.

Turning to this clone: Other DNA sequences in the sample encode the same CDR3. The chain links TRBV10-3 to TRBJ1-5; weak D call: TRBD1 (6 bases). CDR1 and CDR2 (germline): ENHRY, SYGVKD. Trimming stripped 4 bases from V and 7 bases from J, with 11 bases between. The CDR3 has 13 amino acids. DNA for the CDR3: TGTGCCATCAGTGGGGGGCAGGGCCAGCCCCAGCATTTT. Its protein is CAISGGQGQPQHF.

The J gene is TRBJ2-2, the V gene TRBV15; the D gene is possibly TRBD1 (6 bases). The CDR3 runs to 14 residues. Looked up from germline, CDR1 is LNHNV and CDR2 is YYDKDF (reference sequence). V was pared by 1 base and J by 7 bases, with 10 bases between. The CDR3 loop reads CATSRVRGNGELFF. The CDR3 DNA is TGTGCCACCAGCAGAGTCAGGGGTAACGGGGAGCTGTTTTTT.

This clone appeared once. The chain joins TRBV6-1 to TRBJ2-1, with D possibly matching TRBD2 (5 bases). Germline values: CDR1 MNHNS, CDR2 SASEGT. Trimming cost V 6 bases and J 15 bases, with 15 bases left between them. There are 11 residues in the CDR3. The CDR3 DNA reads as TGTGCCAGCAGGCCCCGGGCGACTATGTTCTTC. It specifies CASRPRATMFF.

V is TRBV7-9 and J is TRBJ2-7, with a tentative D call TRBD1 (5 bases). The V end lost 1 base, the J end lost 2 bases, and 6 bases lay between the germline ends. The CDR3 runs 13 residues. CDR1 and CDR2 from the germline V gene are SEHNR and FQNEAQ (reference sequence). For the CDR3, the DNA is TGTGCCAGCAGCTTAGACAGGCCCTACGAGCAGTACTTC. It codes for CASSLDRPYEQYF.

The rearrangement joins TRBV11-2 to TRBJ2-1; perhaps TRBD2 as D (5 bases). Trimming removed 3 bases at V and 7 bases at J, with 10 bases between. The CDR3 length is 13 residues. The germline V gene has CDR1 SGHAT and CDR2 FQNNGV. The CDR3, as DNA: TGTGCCAGCAGCTTTTTACTAGATAATGAGCAGTTCTTC. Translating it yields CASSFLLDNEQFF.

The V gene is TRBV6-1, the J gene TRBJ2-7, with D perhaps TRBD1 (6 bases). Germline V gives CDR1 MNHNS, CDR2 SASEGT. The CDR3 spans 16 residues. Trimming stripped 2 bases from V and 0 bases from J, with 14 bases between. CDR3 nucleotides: TGTGCCAGCAGTGAACAAAGCAGGGGCCTCTCCTACGAGCAGTACTTC. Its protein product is CASSEQSRGLSYEQYF.

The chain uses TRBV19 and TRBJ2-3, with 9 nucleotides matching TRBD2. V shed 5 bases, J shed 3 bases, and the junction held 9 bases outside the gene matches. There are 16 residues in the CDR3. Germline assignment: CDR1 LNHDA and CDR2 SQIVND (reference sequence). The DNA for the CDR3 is TGTGCCAGTAGTTGGGGTAGCGGGAGTGGGACAGATACGCAGTATTTT. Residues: CASSWGSGSGTDTQYF.

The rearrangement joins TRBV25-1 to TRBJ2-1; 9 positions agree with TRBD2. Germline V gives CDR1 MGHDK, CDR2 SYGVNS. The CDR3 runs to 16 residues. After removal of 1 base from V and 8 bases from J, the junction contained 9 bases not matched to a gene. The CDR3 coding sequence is TGTGCCAGCAGTGAATTCAAGGGACTAGCAGGGGATGAGCAGTTCTTC. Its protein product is CASSEFKGLAGDEQFF.

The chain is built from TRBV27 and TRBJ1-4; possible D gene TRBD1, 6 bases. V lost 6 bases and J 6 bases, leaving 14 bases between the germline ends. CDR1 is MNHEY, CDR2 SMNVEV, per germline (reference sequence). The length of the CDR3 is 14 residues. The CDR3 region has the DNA TGTGCCAGCAGCTCGAGGAACAGGGATGAAAAACTGTTTTTT. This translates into CASSSRNRDEKLFF.

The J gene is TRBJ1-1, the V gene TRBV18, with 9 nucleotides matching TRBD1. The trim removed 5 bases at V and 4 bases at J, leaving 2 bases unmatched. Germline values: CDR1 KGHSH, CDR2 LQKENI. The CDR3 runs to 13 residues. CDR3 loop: CASSGQGSTEAFF. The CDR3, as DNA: TGTGCCAGCTCAGGACAGGGGAGCACTGAAGCTTTCTTT. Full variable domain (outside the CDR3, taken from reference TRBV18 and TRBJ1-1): NAGVMQNPRHLVRRRGQEARLRCSPMKGHSHVYWYRQLPEEGLKFMVYLQKENIIDESGMPKERFSAEFPKEGPSILRIQQVVRGDSAAYFCASSGQGSTEAFFGQGTRLTVV.

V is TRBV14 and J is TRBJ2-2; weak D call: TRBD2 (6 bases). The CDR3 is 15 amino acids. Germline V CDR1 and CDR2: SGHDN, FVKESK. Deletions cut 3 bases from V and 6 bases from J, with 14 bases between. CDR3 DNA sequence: TGTGCCAGCAGCCAGAAAGGAGCGGGCCCCGGGGAGCTGTTTTTT. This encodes CASSQKGAGPGELFF. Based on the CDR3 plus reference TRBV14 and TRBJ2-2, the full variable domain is EAGVTQFPSHSVIEKGQTVTLRCDPISGHDNLYWYRRVMGKEIKFLLHFVKESKQDESGMPNNRFLAERTGGTYSTLKVQPAELEDSGVYFCASSQKGAGPGELFFGEGSRLTVL.

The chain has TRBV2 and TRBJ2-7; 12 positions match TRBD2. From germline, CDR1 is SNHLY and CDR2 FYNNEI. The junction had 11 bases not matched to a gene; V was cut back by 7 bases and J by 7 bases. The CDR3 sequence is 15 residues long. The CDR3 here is CASTTTLAGGLEQYF. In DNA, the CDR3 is TGTGCCAGCACAACGACACTAGCGGGAGGCTTAGAGCAGTACTTC.

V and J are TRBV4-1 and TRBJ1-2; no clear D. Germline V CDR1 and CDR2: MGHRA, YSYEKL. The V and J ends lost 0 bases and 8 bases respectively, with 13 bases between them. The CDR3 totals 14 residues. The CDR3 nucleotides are TGCGCCAGCAGCCAAGATCCCCAGGTTGGCGGCTACACCTTC. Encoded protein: CASSQDPQVGGYTF.

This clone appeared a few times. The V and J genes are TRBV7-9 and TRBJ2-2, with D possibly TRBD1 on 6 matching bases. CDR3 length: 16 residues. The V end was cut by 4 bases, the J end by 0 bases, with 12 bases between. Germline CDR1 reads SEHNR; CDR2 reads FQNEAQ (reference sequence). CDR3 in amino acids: CASSYRTVANTGELFF. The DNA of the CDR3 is TGTGCCAGCAGCTACCGGACAGTCGCGAACACCGGGGAGCTGTTTTTT.

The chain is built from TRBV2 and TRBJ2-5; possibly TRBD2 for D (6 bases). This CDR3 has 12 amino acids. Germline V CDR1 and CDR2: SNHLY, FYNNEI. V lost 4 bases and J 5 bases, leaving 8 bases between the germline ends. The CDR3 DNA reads TGTGCCAGCAGTGTCCGGGGGGAGACCCAGTACTTC. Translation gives CASSVRGETQYF.

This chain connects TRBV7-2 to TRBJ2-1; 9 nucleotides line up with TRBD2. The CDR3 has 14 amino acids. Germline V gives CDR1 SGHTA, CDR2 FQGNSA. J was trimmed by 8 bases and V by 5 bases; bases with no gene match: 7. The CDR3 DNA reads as TGTGCCAGCAGCCTCGGACTAGCGATCTATGAGCAGTTCTTC. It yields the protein CASSLGLAIYEQFF.

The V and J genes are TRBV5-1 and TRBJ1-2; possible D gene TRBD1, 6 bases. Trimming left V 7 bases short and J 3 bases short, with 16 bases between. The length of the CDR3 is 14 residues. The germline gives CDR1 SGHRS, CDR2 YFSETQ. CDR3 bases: TGCGCCAGCCGCAACCGGGACAAAGACTATGGCTACACCTTC. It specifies CASRNRDKDYGYTF.

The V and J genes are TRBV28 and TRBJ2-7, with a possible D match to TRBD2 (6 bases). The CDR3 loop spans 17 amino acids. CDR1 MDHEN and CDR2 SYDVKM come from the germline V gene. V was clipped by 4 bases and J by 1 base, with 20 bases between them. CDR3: CASSSPVAAAQSYEQYF. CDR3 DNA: TGTGCCAGCAGTTCCCCAGTAGCGGCGGCCCAATCCTACGAGCAGTACTTC. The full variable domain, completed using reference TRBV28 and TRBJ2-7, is DVKVTQSSRYLVKRTGEKVFLECVQDMDHENMFWYRQDPGLGLRLIYFSYDVKMKEKGDIPEGYSVSREKKERFSLILESASTNQTSMYLCASSSPVAAAQSYEQYFGPGTRLTVT.

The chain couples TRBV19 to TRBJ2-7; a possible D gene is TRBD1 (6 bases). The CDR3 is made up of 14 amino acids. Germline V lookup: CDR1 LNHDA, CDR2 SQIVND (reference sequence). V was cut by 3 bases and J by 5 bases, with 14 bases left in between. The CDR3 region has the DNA TGTGCCAGTAGTATGTCCAGGGGAAGAGACGAGCAGTACTTC. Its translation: CASSMSRGRDEQYF.

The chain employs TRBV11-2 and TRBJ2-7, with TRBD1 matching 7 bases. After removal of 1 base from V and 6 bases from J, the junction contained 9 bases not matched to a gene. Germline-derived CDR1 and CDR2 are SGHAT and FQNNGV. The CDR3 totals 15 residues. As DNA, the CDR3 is TGTGCCAGCAGCTTAGTCAGGGCCCCAGGGGGCGAGCAGTACTTC. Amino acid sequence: CASSLVRAPGGEQYF.

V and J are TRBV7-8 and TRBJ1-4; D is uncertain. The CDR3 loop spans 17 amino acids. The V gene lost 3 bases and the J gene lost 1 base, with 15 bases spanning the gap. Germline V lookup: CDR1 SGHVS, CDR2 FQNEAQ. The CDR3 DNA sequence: TGTGCCAGCAGCTTTTTTGGACCGGGGAGAACTAATGAAAAACTGTTTTTT. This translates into CASSFFGPGRTNEKLFF. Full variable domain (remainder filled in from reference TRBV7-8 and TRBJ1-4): GAGVSQSPRYKVAKRGQDVALRCDPISGHVSLFWYQQALGQGPEFLTYFQNEAQLDKSGLPSDRFFAERPEGSVSTLKIQRTQQEDSAVYLCASSFFGPGRTNEKLFFGSGTQLSVL.

Here the CDR3 DNA reads TGTGCCATCAGCGAACTAGCGGGAGGCTACAATGAGCAGTTCTTC. It encodes CAISELAGGYNEQFF. The chain uses TRBV10-3 and TRBJ2-1; 12 bases line up with TRBD2. In germline, CDR1 is ENHRY, CDR2 SYGVKD. V dropped 6 bases and J dropped 3; count of bases not matched to a gene: 3. There are 15 residues in the CDR3.